A single T cell receptor beta chain is shown here with its context. This entry comes from a study of control samples from healthy donors and cancer patients. Only in-frame clones appear in the TCRdb table, and some are missing; sequencing was by immunoSEQ multiplex PCR. This repertoire shows some 120,000 clones, 85% to 90% found once; its top ten account for 2% to 2.5%. Sequencing was carried out using blood. The source of this sequence is a woman aged 70 to 79 in good health.

CDR3 sequence reads: CASSYVGQGYNQPQHF. DNA for the CDR3: TGTGCCAGCAGTTACGTTGGACAGGGGTACAATCAGCCCCAGCATTTT. The chain has TRBV6-2 or TRBV6-3 and TRBJ1-5, with 9 nucleotides matching TRBD1. The CDR3 runs 16 residues. V shed 2 bases and J 3 bases; nucleotides not matched to a gene: 5. The germline V gene encodes CDR1 MNHEY and CDR2 SVGEGT.